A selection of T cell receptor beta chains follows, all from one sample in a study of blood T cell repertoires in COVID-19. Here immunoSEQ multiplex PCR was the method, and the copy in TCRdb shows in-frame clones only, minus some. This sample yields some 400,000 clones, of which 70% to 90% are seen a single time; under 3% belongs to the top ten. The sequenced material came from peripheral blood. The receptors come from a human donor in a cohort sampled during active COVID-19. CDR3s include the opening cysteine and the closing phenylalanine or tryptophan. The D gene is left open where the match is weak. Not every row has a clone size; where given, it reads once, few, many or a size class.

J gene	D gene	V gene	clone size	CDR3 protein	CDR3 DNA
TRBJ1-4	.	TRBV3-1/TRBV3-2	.	CASSRQNNEKLFF	TGTGCCAGCAGCCGACAGAATAATGAAAAACTGTTTTTT
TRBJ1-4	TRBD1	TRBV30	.	CAWAGGAYEKLFF	TGTGCCTGGGCAGGGGGCGCGTATGAAAAACTGTTTTTT
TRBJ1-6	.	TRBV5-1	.	CASSLDSPRSPLHF	TGCGCCAGCAGCTTGGACAGCCCCCGGTCACCCCTCCACTTT
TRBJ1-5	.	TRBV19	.	CASSPRVGQPQHF	TGTGCCAGTAGTCCCCGGGTGGGTCAGCCCCAGCATTTT
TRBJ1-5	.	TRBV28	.	CASSWAGANQPQHF	TGTGCCAGCAGTTGGGCAGGGGCCAATCAGCCCCAGCATTTT
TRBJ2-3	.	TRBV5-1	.	CASTAGDSADTQYF	TGCGCCAGTACGGCAGGGGATAGCGCAGATACGCAGTATTTT
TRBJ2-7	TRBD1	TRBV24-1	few	CATSEGTGYYEQYF	TGTGCCACCAGTGAGGGGACAGGGTACTACGAGCAGTACTTC
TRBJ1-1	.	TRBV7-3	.	CASSPGHAVGGEAFF	TGTGCCAGCAGCCCGGGACATGCGGTTGGGGGTGAAGCTTTCTTT
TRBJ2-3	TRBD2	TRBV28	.	CASSEGLAGGSDTQYF	TGTGCCAGCAGCGAAGGACTAGCGGGAGGGTCAGATACGCAGTATTTT
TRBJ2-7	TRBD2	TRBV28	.	CASRSGTSGTLSSYEQYF	TGTGCCAGCAGGTCCGGGACTAGCGGGACTCTAAGCTCCTACGAGCAGTACTTC
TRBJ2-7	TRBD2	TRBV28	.	CASRSGLAGEEQYF	TGTGCCAGCCGATCGGGACTAGCGGGAGAAGAGCAGTACTTC
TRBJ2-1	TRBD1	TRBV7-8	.	CASSLASTGGEEQFF	TGTGCCAGCAGCTTAGCCTCAACAGGGGGAGAGGAGCAGTTCTTC
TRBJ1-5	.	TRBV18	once	CASSPNVQGNQPQHF	TGTGCCAGCTCACCCAACGTGCAGGGCAATCAGCCCCAGCATTTT
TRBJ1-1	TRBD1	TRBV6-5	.	CASSQPADRGAEAFF	TGTGCCAGCAGCCAACCCGCGGACAGGGGAGCTGAAGCTTTCTTT
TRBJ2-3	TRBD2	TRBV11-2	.	CASSGRGLALETPSDTQYF	TGTGCCAGCAGCGGCCGGGGACTAGCACTCGAGACCCCCTCAGATACGCAGTATTTT
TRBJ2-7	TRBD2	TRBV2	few	CASSAGLAGAPDEQYF	TGTGCCAGCAGTGCCGGGCTAGCGGGAGCTCCTGACGAGCAGTACTTC
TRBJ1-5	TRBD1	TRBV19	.	CASSLTWTGGVLEQPQHF	TGTGCCAGTAGTCTGACCTGGACAGGGGGCGTGCTGGAGCAGCCCCAGCATTTT
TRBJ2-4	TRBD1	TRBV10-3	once	CAIKGSTGNSIQYF	TGTGCCATCAAGGGTTCGACAGGGAATAGTATTCAGTACTTC
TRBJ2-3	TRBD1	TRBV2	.	CASSPDRDTDTQYF	TGTGCCAGCAGTCCGGACAGGGATACAGATACGCAGTATTTT
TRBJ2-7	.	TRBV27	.	CASSLQGLVPYEQYF	TGTGCCAGCAGTTTGCAGGGCCTGGTTCCCTACGAGCAGTACTTC
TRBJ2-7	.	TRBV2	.	CASSGSGQRVYEQYF	TGTGCCAGCAGCGGCTCTGGACAGAGGGTCTACGAGCAGTACTTC
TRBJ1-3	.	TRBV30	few	CAWRRLHSGNTIYF	TGTGCCTGGAGAAGACTACACTCTGGAAACACCATATATTTT
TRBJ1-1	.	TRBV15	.	CATSRDFKNLRNTEAFF	TGTGCCACCAGCAGAGATTTCAAGAATTTGAGGAACACTGAAGCTTTCTTT
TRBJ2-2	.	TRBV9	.	CASKKWEDTGELFF	TGTGCCAGCAAGAAGTGGGAGGACACCGGGGAGCTGTTTTTT
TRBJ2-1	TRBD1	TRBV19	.	CASTDRGRGNEQFF	TGTGCCAGTACCGACAGGGGGCGCGGCAATGAGCAGTTCTTC
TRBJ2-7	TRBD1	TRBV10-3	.	CAISGGPGQQWVEQYF	TGTGCCATCAGTGGGGGACCGGGACAGCAGTGGGTCGAGCAGTACTTC
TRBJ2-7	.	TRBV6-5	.	CASSYSVRAYEQYF	TGTGCCAGCAGTTACTCTGTCCGCGCCTACGAGCAGTACTTC
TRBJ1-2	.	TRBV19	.	CASSIQGGMTNYGYTF	TGTGCCAGTAGTATACAAGGCGGCATGACTAACTATGGCTACACCTTC
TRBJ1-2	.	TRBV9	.	CASSAQDLGGYTF	TGTGCCAGCAGCGCACAGGACCTCGGGGGCTACACCTTC
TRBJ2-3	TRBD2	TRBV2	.	CASRNWLAGGTDTQYF	TGTGCCAGCAGAAACTGGCTAGCGGGAGGGACAGATACGCAGTATTTT
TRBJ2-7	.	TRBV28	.	CASRENSYEQYF	TGTGCCAGCAGGGAGAACTCCTACGAGCAGTACTTC
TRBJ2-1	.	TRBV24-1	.	CATSAGGTGGYNEQFF	TGTGCCACCAGCGCCGGGGGGACAGGTGGCTACAATGAGCAGTTCTTC
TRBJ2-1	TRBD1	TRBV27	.	CASRIPGQGSNEQFF	TGTGCCAGCCGGATCCCGGGACAGGGTAGCAATGAGCAGTTCTTC
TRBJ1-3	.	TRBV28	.	CASSLREGAGNTIYF	TGTGCCAGCAGTCTCCGGGAGGGGGCTGGAAACACCATATATTTT
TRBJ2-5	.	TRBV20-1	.	CSASTSGDRAIETQYF	TGCAGTGCTAGTACTAGCGGGGACAGGGCAATCGAGACCCAGTACTTC
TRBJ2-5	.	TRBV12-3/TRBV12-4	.	CASSPKETQYF	TGTGCCAGCAGTCCTAAAGAGACCCAGTACTTC
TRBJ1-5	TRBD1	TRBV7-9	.	CASSWGGQDNQPQHF	TGTGCCAGCAGCTGGGGGGGACAGGACAATCAGCCCCAGCATTTT
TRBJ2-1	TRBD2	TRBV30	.	CAWSVGGLAGGLGHEQFF	TGTGCCTGGAGTGTCGGCGGACTAGCGGGGGGGCTAGGCCATGAGCAGTTCTTC
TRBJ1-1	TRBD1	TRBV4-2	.	CASSFGTGGTEAFF	TGTGCCAGCAGCTTCGGGACAGGGGGCACTGAAGCTTTCTTT
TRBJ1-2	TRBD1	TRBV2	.	CASRRGTGAAGYTF	TGTGCCAGCAGACGCGGGACAGGGGCCGCTGGCTACACCTTC
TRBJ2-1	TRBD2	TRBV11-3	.	CASSLGVGGRALDEQFF	TGTGCCAGCAGCTTAGGGGTTGGCGGGAGGGCCTTGGATGAGCAGTTCTTC
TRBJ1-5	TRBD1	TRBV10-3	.	CAISADRDYQPQHF	TGTGCCATCAGCGCGGACAGGGATTACCAGCCCCAGCATTTT
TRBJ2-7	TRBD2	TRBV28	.	CASSGDYAGDEQYF	TGTGCCAGCAGTGGGGACTACGCGGGGGACGAGCAGTACTTC
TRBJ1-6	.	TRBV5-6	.	CASSHGQTSPLHF	TGTGCCAGCAGCCACGGACAGACTTCACCCCTCCACTTT